Below, one T cell receptor beta chain is given with its context. Its antigen is as yet unknown. The method was immunoSEQ multiplex PCR; TCRdb's version includes in-frame clones alone and lacks a portion of them. The data hold more than 85,000 clones, with roughly 87% observed a single time. This entry is derived from a study of T cell responses to AZD1222 COVID-19 vaccine. Study-level results: There were vaccine-associated CD4 TCRs across spike, dominant at 160-218 and 743-854. Mostly white British, mostly female donors; authors suggested clonal diversity may be underestimated. Seropositive status at baseline applied to only six AZD1222 recipients. As reported, nearly half of all spike-specific TCRs target variant regions that are unmutated.

With 1 base removed from V and 4 bases from J, the gap between germline ends came to 14 bases. The CDR3 runs 16 residues. Per the germline V gene, CDR1 is MNHNS and CDR2 is SASEGT. The rearrangement links TRBV6-1 to TRBJ1-5; weak D call: TRBD1 (6 bases). The sequenced sample was peripheral blood, obtained on day 0 of AZD1222 vaccination. The sequence derives from an adult in good health. The CDR3 DNA sequence: TGTGCCAGCAGTGAAGGGGGAGGGCAGGGGAATCAGCCCCAGCATTTT. Its translation: CASSEGGGQGNQPQHF.